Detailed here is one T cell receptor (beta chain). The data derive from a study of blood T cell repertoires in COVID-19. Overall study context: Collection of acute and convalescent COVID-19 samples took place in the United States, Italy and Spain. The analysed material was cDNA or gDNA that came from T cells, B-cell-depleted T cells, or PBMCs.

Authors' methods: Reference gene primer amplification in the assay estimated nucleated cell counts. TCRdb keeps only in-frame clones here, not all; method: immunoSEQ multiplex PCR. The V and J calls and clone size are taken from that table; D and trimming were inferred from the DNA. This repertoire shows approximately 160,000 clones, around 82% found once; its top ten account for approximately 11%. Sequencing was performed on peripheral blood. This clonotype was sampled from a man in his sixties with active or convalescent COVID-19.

The CDR3 spells CASSLGGGGTEAFF. The CDR3 DNA reads TGTGCCAGCAGCTTAGGTGGGGGGGGCACTGAAGCTTTCTTT. The chain is built from TRBV7-6 and TRBJ1-1; a possible D gene is TRBD1 (5 bases). Germline V lookup: CDR1 SGHVS, CDR2 FNYEAQ. This CDR3 has 14 residues. V lost 1 base to trimming and J lost 4 bases, with 10 bases between them.